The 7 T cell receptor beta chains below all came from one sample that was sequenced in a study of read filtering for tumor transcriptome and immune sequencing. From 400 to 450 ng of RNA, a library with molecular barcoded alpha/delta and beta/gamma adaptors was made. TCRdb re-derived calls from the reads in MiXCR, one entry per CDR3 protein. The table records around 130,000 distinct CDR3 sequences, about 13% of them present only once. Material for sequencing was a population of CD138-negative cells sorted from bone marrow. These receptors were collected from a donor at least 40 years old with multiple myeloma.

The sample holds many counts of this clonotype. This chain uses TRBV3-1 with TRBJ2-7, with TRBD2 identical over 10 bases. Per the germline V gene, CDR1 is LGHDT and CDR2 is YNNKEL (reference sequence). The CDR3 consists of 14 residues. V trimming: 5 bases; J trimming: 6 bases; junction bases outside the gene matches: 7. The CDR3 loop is CASSILAGGGEQYF. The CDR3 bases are TGTGCCAGCAGCATCTTAGCGGGAGGAGGCGAGCAGTACTTC.

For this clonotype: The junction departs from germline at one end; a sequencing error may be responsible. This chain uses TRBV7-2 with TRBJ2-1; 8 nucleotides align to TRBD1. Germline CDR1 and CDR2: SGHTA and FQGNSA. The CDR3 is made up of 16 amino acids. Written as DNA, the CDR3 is TGTGCCAGCAGCTTCCGAGACAGGGGACCGGACAATGAGCGGTTCTTC. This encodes CASSFRDRGPDNERFF.

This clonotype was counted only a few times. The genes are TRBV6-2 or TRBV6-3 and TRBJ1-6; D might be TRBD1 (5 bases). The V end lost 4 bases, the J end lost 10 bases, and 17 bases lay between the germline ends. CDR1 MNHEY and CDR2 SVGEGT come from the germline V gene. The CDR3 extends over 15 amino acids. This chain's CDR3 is CASSSPRERVSPLHF. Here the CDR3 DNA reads TGTGCCAGCAGTTCGCCCAGGGAAAGGGTGTCACCCCTCCACTTT.

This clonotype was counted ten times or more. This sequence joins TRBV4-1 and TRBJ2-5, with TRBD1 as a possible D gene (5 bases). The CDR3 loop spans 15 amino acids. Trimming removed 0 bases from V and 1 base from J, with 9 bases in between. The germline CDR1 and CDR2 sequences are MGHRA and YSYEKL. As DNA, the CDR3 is TGCGCCAGCAGCCAAGACAGGGTTCCCCAAGAGACCCAGTACTTC. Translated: CASSQDRVPQETQYF.

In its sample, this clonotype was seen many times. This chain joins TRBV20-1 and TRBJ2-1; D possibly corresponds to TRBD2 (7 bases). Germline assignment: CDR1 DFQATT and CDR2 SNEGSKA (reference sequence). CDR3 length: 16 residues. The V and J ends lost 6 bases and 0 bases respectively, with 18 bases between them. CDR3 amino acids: CSAGGGQRSSYNEQFF. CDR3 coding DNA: TGCAGTGCAGGGGGGGGGCAGCGGAGCTCCTACAATGAGCAGTTCTTC.

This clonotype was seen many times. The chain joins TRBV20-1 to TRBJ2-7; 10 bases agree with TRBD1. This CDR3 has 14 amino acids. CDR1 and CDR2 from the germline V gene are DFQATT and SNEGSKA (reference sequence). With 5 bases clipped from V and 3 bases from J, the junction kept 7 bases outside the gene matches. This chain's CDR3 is CSASSGTGDYEQYF. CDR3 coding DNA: TGCAGTGCTTCATCCGGGACAGGGGACTACGAGCAGTACTTC.

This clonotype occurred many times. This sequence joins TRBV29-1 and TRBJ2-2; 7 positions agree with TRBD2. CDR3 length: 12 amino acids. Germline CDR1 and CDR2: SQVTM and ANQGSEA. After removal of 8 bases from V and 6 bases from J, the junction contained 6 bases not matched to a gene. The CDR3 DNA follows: TGCAGCACCAAGGGAGGGGCCGGGGAGCTGTTTTTT. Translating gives CSTKGGAGELFF.